Listed below are T cell receptor beta chains from one sample, sequenced in a study of blood T cell repertoires in COVID-19. Using immunoSEQ multiplex PCR, the repertoire was profiled, and TCRdb retains in-frame clones only, with some absent. The table has thousands of clones, 84% seen once. The source material was peripheral blood. The receptors originated from a human donor with active COVID-19. The donor label of this sample is uncertain. The CDR3 runs from the conserved cysteine through the conserved F or W. A D gene is named only where the DNA matches it firmly. Size values are once, few and many counts, or a class for expanded clones, and some rows have none.

v_call: TRBV5-1
j_call: TRBJ1-1
cdr3_length: 16
clone_size: -
d_call: TRBD1
cdr3_aa: CASSPQRQGGGTEAFF
cdr3_nt: TGCGCCAGCAGCCCTCAACGACAGGGCGGAGGCACTGAAGCTTTCTTT

v_call: TRBV6-1
j_call: TRBJ2-1
cdr3_length: 20
clone_size: -
d_call: -
cdr3_aa: CASSDRRGVRAGRSYNEQFF
cdr3_nt: TGTGCCAGCAGTGACCGCAGGGGCGTAAGGGCAGGCCGCTCCTACAATGAGCAGTTCTTC

v_call: TRBV28
j_call: TRBJ2-7
cdr3_length: 16
clone_size: -
d_call: TRBD1
cdr3_aa: CASRQSGTGPFYEQYF
cdr3_nt: TGTGCCAGCAGACAATCCGGGACAGGCCCTTTCTACGAGCAGTACTTC

v_call: TRBV27
j_call: TRBJ2-1
cdr3_length: 13
clone_size: -
d_call: TRBD1
cdr3_aa: CASQRQGFNEQFF
cdr3_nt: TGTGCCAGCCAGAGACAGGGATTCAATGAGCAGTTCTTC

v_call: TRBV7-2
j_call: TRBJ2-1
cdr3_length: 16
clone_size: once
d_call: TRBD2
cdr3_aa: CASTTYSGSSYNEQFF
cdr3_nt: TGTGCCAGCACAACCTACAGCGGGAGCTCCTACAATGAGCAGTTCTTC

v_call: TRBV30
j_call: TRBJ2-1
cdr3_length: 13
clone_size: -
d_call: TRBD1
cdr3_aa: CASTGTGNNEQFF
cdr3_nt: TGTGCCTCAACCGGGACAGGAAACAATGAGCAGTTCTTC

v_call: TRBV6-5
j_call: TRBJ1-5
cdr3_length: 12
clone_size: -
d_call: -
cdr3_aa: CAHTGVFQPQHF
cdr3_nt: TGTGCCCATACGGGGGTATTCCAGCCCCAGCATTTT

v_call: TRBV6-6
j_call: TRBJ2-7
cdr3_length: 11
clone_size: few
d_call: -
cdr3_aa: CASRQTYEQYF
cdr3_nt: TGTGCCAGCAGACAGACCTACGAGCAGTACTTC

v_call: TRBV7-8
j_call: TRBJ1-5
cdr3_length: 14
clone_size: -
d_call: TRBD1
cdr3_aa: CASSLQQGNQPQHF
cdr3_nt: TGTGCCAGCAGCTTACAACAGGGGAATCAGCCCCAGCATTTT

v_call: TRBV30
j_call: TRBJ2-7
cdr3_length: 14
clone_size: few
d_call: -
cdr3_aa: CAWRDAGEFYEQYF
cdr3_nt: TGTGCCTGGAGGGATGCAGGGGAATTCTACGAGCAGTACTTC

v_call: TRBV6-5
j_call: TRBJ2-7
cdr3_length: 13
clone_size: medium-sized
d_call: -
cdr3_aa: CASTGDTTYEQYF
cdr3_nt: TGTGCCAGCACAGGGGACACCACCTACGAGCAGTACTTC

v_call: TRBV2
j_call: TRBJ2-7
cdr3_length: 15
clone_size: -
d_call: -
cdr3_aa: CASLPRAGNFYEQYF
cdr3_nt: TGTGCCAGCCTCCCTCGGGCGGGTAATTTCTACGAGCAGTACTTC

v_call: TRBV4-2
j_call: TRBJ2-7
cdr3_length: 16
clone_size: -
d_call: TRBD2
cdr3_aa: CASSQTRASGTYEQYF
cdr3_nt: TGTGCCAGCAGCCAAACCCGCGCTAGCGGGACTTACGAGCAGTACTTC

v_call: TRBV30
j_call: TRBJ1-5
cdr3_length: 14
clone_size: -
d_call: -
cdr3_aa: CAWSVLGPNQPQHF
cdr3_nt: TGTGCCTGGAGTGTACTGGGCCCCAATCAGCCCCAGCATTTT

v_call: TRBV2
j_call: TRBJ1-2
cdr3_length: 15
clone_size: once
d_call: TRBD1
cdr3_aa: CASSEYGQGYYGYTF
cdr3_nt: TGTGCCAGCAGTGAATACGGACAGGGTTACTATGGCTACACCTTC

v_call: TRBV11-2
j_call: TRBJ1-1
cdr3_length: 17
clone_size: -
d_call: TRBD1
cdr3_aa: CASSLVVGPGGYTEAFF
cdr3_nt: TGTGCCAGCAGCTTAGTAGTAGGGCCAGGGGGCTACACTGAAGCTTTCTTT

v_call: TRBV25-1
j_call: TRBJ2-7
cdr3_length: 13
clone_size: -
d_call: -
cdr3_aa: CASSVGVHYEQYF
cdr3_nt: TGTGCCAGCAGTGTCGGGGTGCACTACGAGCAGTACTTC

v_call: TRBV7-9
j_call: TRBJ1-2
cdr3_length: 17
clone_size: -
d_call: -
cdr3_aa: CASSLTSALVGPRGYTF
cdr3_nt: TGTGCCAGCAGCTTAACTTCGGCTCTGGTGGGGCCTCGTGGCTACACCTTC

v_call: TRBV27
j_call: TRBJ2-3
cdr3_length: 16
clone_size: once
d_call: TRBD2
cdr3_aa: CASSSRLAERTDTQYF
cdr3_nt: TGTGCCAGCAGTTCTAGACTAGCGGAGCGCACAGATACGCAGTATTTT

v_call: TRBV6-5
j_call: TRBJ2-7
cdr3_length: 13
clone_size: -
d_call: -
cdr3_aa: CASSYRDTYEQYF
cdr3_nt: TGTGCCAGCAGTTACCGGGACACCTACGAGCAGTACTTC

v_call: TRBV28
j_call: TRBJ2-2
cdr3_length: 19
clone_size: -
d_call: -
cdr3_aa: CASSGVLLGAGKGAGELFF
cdr3_nt: TGTGCCAGCAGTGGGGTCCTGCTTGGGGCCGGTAAAGGCGCCGGGGAGCTGTTTTTT

v_call: TRBV28
j_call: TRBJ2-1
cdr3_length: 15
clone_size: -
d_call: TRBD2
cdr3_aa: CASSRSGSSYNEQFF
cdr3_nt: TGTGCCAGCAGCCGTAGCGGGAGCTCCTACAATGAGCAGTTCTTC

v_call: TRBV4-1
j_call: TRBJ1-1
cdr3_length: 15
clone_size: once
d_call: -
cdr3_aa: CASSRTRGSGTEAFF
cdr3_nt: TGCGCCAGCAGCCGGACCAGGGGCTCTGGCACTGAAGCTTTCTTT

v_call: TRBV13
j_call: TRBJ2-1
cdr3_length: 15
clone_size: -
d_call: -
cdr3_aa: CASSLAGEPVNEQFF
cdr3_nt: TGTGCCAGCAGCTTAGCTGGAGAGCCGGTCAATGAGCAGTTCTTC

v_call: TRBV6-5
j_call: TRBJ2-7
cdr3_length: 14
clone_size: -
d_call: -
cdr3_aa: CASSYGAGLGEQYF
cdr3_nt: TGTGCCAGCAGTTACGGGGCGGGACTCGGCGAGCAGTACTTC

v_call: TRBV27
j_call: TRBJ2-3
cdr3_length: 14
clone_size: -
d_call: -
cdr3_aa: CASSYGLSTDTQYF
cdr3_nt: TGTGCCAGCAGTTACGGACTCAGCACAGATACGCAGTATTTT

v_call: TRBV29-1
j_call: TRBJ2-1
cdr3_length: 16
clone_size: -
d_call: TRBD1
cdr3_aa: CSAHLGGTGGRDEQFF
cdr3_nt: TGCAGCGCCCATCTCGGGGGGACAGGGGGTAGGGATGAGCAGTTCTTC

v_call: TRBV27
j_call: TRBJ2-2
cdr3_length: 16
clone_size: few
d_call: TRBD2
cdr3_aa: CARGLAGGPDTGELFF
cdr3_nt: TGTGCCAGGGGACTAGCGGGAGGGCCAGACACCGGGGAGCTGTTTTTT

v_call: TRBV19
j_call: TRBJ2-6
cdr3_length: 15
clone_size: -
d_call: -
cdr3_aa: CASSMRNSGANVLTF
cdr3_nt: TGTGCCAGTAGTATGAGGAACTCTGGGGCCAACGTCCTGACTTTC

v_call: TRBV28
j_call: TRBJ2-5
cdr3_length: 13
clone_size: -
d_call: -
cdr3_aa: CASRRDPKETQYF
cdr3_nt: TGTGCCAGCAGGCGGGACCCAAAGGAGACCCAGTACTTC

v_call: TRBV19
j_call: TRBJ2-5
cdr3_length: 15
clone_size: -
d_call: -
cdr3_aa: CASSIAGFGEETQYF
cdr3_nt: TGTGCCAGTAGTATCGCAGGGTTTGGGGAAGAGACCCAGTACTTC

v_call: TRBV27
j_call: TRBJ1-4
cdr3_length: 14
clone_size: few
d_call: TRBD1
cdr3_aa: CASSTGVTGEKLFF
cdr3_nt: TGTGCCAGCAGTACAGGGGTTACGGGTGAAAAACTGTTTTTT

v_call: TRBV28
j_call: TRBJ1-1
cdr3_length: 14
clone_size: -
d_call: -
cdr3_aa: CASSLRQGSGEAFF
cdr3_nt: TGTGCCAGCAGTTTACGCCAGGGGTCGGGTGAAGCTTTCTTT

v_call: TRBV9
j_call: TRBJ2-1
cdr3_length: 14
clone_size: once
d_call: TRBD2
cdr3_aa: CASSVNQRDNEQFF
cdr3_nt: TGTGCCAGCAGCGTTAACCAGCGGGATAATGAGCAGTTCTTC

v_call: TRBV19
j_call: TRBJ1-2
cdr3_length: 15
clone_size: -
d_call: TRBD1
cdr3_aa: CASSLTTGGIYGYTF
cdr3_nt: TGTGCCAGCTCCCTTACGACAGGGGGTATCTATGGCTACACCTTC

v_call: TRBV10-2
j_call: TRBJ2-2
cdr3_length: 14
clone_size: -
d_call: -
cdr3_aa: CASSAGLGTGELFF
cdr3_nt: TGCGCCAGCAGCGCGGGTCTAGGGACCGGGGAGCTGTTTTTT

v_call: TRBV27
j_call: TRBJ2-3
cdr3_length: 16
clone_size: -
d_call: TRBD2
cdr3_aa: CASAQREPSFTDTQYF
cdr3_nt: TGTGCCAGCGCCCAGCGGGAACCGTCTTTTACAGATACGCAGTATTTT

v_call: TRBV5-1
j_call: TRBJ2-7
cdr3_length: 13
clone_size: -
d_call: -
cdr3_aa: CASHRVSSYEQYF
cdr3_nt: TGCGCCAGTCACAGGGTCAGCTCCTACGAGCAGTACTTC

v_call: TRBV11-2
j_call: TRBJ2-1
cdr3_length: 15
clone_size: -
d_call: TRBD2
cdr3_aa: CASSPKGLAFNEQFF
cdr3_nt: TGTGCCAGCAGCCCAAAAGGACTAGCGTTTAATGAGCAGTTCTTC

v_call: TRBV19
j_call: TRBJ2-3
cdr3_length: 17
clone_size: -
d_call: -
cdr3_aa: CASSGERWGGGSDTQYF
cdr3_nt: TGTGCCAGTAGTGGGGAGCGATGGGGAGGAGGCTCAGATACGCAGTATTTT

v_call: TRBV3-1/TRBV3-2
j_call: TRBJ2-1
cdr3_length: 12
clone_size: -
d_call: -
cdr3_aa: CAAARAGNEQFF
cdr3_nt: TGTGCCGCGGCCAGGGCAGGGAATGAGCAGTTCTTC

v_call: TRBV7-2
j_call: TRBJ1-2
cdr3_length: 15
clone_size: -
d_call: TRBD1
cdr3_aa: CASSQGLDRGYGYTF
cdr3_nt: TGTGCCAGCAGCCAAGGGTTGGACAGGGGGTATGGCTACACCTTC

v_call: TRBV2
j_call: TRBJ2-7
cdr3_length: 15
clone_size: -
d_call: TRBD1
cdr3_aa: CASSEIRDRGGEQYF
cdr3_nt: TGTGCCAGCAGTGAAATCCGGGACAGGGGGGGCGAGCAGTACTTC

v_call: TRBV28
j_call: TRBJ2-1
cdr3_length: 14
clone_size: -
d_call: -
cdr3_aa: CASGRSGGRNEQFF
cdr3_nt: TGTGCCAGTGGGAGGAGCGGTGGAAGGAATGAGCAGTTCTTC

v_call: TRBV7-9
j_call: TRBJ2-7
cdr3_length: 15
clone_size: -
d_call: -
cdr3_aa: CASSPGHLNSYEQYF
cdr3_nt: TGTGCCAGCAGCCCCGGACACCTAAACTCCTACGAGCAGTACTTC

v_call: TRBV7-9
j_call: TRBJ2-3
cdr3_length: 16
clone_size: once
d_call: TRBD2
cdr3_aa: CASSLAASGRSDTQYF
cdr3_nt: TGTGCCAGCAGCTTAGCGGCGAGCGGGAGATCAGATACGCAGTATTTT

v_call: TRBV7-9
j_call: TRBJ1-2
cdr3_length: 15
clone_size: -
d_call: TRBD1
cdr3_aa: CASSYGQGPNYGYTF
cdr3_nt: TGTGCCAGCAGCTACGGACAGGGACCCAACTATGGCTACACCTTC

v_call: TRBV19
j_call: TRBJ2-1
cdr3_length: 15
clone_size: few
d_call: TRBD2
cdr3_aa: CASSMIAGGGNEQFF
cdr3_nt: TGTGCCAGTAGTATGATAGCGGGAGGGGGCAATGAGCAGTTCTTC

v_call: TRBV28
j_call: TRBJ1-6
cdr3_length: 12
clone_size: -
d_call: -
cdr3_aa: CASNPNNSPLHF
cdr3_nt: TGTGCCAGCAACCCTAATAATTCACCCCTCCACTTT

v_call: TRBV5-6
j_call: TRBJ1-4
cdr3_length: 14
clone_size: -
d_call: TRBD1
cdr3_aa: CASSLVTGGEKLFF
cdr3_nt: TGTGCCAGCAGCTTGGTGACAGGGGGAGAAAAACTGTTTTTT